These 18 T cell receptor beta chains were all obtained from the same sample, sequenced in a study of T cell clonality in common variable immunodeficiency. The method was immunoSEQ multiplex PCR; TCRdb's version includes in-frame clones alone and lacks a portion of them. The sample shows about 64,000 clones, none of them appearing just once. Sequenced input: peripheral blood mononuclear cells. These TCRs come from a person aged 18 to 75 in good health.

This clone was seen repeatedly, ten times or more. With the read ending 3 residues before the CDR3 end, the germline J gene is used to fill in that end. The chain has TRBV4-1 and TRBJ1-1; D not certain. Trimming took 4 bases from V and 4 from J, leaving 16 bases between them. CDR1 and CDR2 from the germline V gene are MGHRA and YSYEKL. The CDR3 is made up of 15 amino acids. The DNA read from the CDR3 is TGCGCCAGCAGCCCGACGACTCGTCTGGGCACTGAA. Its protein product is CASSPTTRLGTE. From start to end, the CDR3 is CASSPTTRLGTEAFF.

This clone was picked up a small number of times. The read terminates 3 residues before the CDR3 end, so the remaining end is supplied by the germline J gene. The V and J genes are TRBV29-1 and TRBJ2-7; 8 nucleotides agree with TRBD2. CDR1 SQVTM and CDR2 ANQGSEA come from the germline V gene. V shed 5 bases, J shed 2 bases, and the junction held 2 bases outside the gene matches. This CDR3 has 12 residues. Incomplete CDR3 DNA: TGCAGCGTTACGGGGGGGCCCTACGAG. Translating gives CSVTGGPYE. The CDR3 reads in full as CSVTGGPYEQYF.

There are a few counts of this clone. With the read ending 3 residues before the CDR3 end, the germline J gene is used to fill in that end. This chain connects TRBV11-1 to TRBJ2-7; tentative D call: TRBD2 (5 bases). The V end was cut by 5 bases, the J end by 0 bases, with 14 bases between. The CDR3 runs to 15 residues. CDR1 is SGHAT, CDR2 FQDESV, per germline (reference sequence). The sequenced part of the CDR3 DNA is TGTGCCAGCAGCCGAGGACTGGTTAGCTCCTACGAG. As protein: CASSRGLVSSYE. The full CDR3 protein reads CASSRGLVSSYEQYF. Using reference TRBV11-1 and TRBJ2-7 for the parts outside the CDR3, the full variable domain is EAEVAQSPRYKITEKSQAVAFWCDPISGHATLYWYRQILGQGPELLVQFQDESVVDDSQLPKDRFSAERLKGVDSTLKIQPAELGDSAMYLCASSRGLVSSYEQYFGPGTRLTVT.

At least ten counts were recorded for this clone. The sequenced fragment ends 3 residues before the CDR3 boundary, so the rest is inferred from the germline J gene. The chain recombines TRBV20-1 with TRBJ2-3, with a tentative D call TRBD1 (7 bases). The CDR3 sequence is 17 residues long. Between the trimmed V and J ends, which lost 7 bases and 8 bases, there was a span of 31 bases. Germline CDR1 reads DFQATT; CDR2 reads SNEGSKA (reference sequence). The sequenced part of the CDR3 DNA is TGCAGTGTGGAAGGGGGCAGGGCTAGCGAAGAATATATTACG. Translating gives CSVEGGRASEEYIT. The full-length CDR3 reads as CSVEGGRASEEYITQYF.

This clone came up a few times. The CDR3 is cut off 3 residues early in the read; its end comes from the germline J gene. V is TRBV20-1 and J is TRBJ2-7, with TRBD2 identical over 12 bases. CDR1 and CDR2 (germline): DFQATT, SNEGSKA (reference sequence). The V segment lost 5 bases and the J segment 6 bases; nucleotides outside the gene matches: 11. CDR3 length: 15 residues. CDR3 loop: CSARGELAGGGEQYF. The covered CDR3 bases are TGCAGTGCTCGCGGCGAACTAGCGGGAGGAGGCGAG.

There are many counts of this clone. The read ends 3 residues shy of where the CDR3 ends; the end is completed using the germline J gene. The chain has TRBV6-2 or TRBV6-3 and TRBJ1-2, with TRBD1 matching over 8 bases. Per the germline V gene, CDR1 is MNHEY and CDR2 is SVGEGT. CDR3 length equals 12 residues. The covered CDR3 bases are TGTGCCAGCAGAACAGGGGGAGACGGC. It translates to CASRTGGDG. In full, the CDR3 reads CASRTGGDGYTF.

This clone has just a few counts. The CDR3 is cut off 3 residues early in the read; its end comes from the germline J gene. The chain carries TRBV11-1 and TRBJ1-5; D is undetermined. V lost 0 bases and J lost 6, with 6 bases in between. This CDR3 has 13 amino acids. CDR1 and CDR2 (germline): SGHAT, FQDESV (reference sequence). The CDR3 bases that were read are TGTGCCAGCAGCTTAGCCCCTACTCAGCCC. It yields the protein CASSLAPTQP. From start to end, the CDR3 is CASSLAPTQPQHF. Combining the CDR3 with reference TRBV11-1 and TRBJ1-5 gives the whole variable domain EAEVAQSPRYKITEKSQAVAFWCDPISGHATLYWYRQILGQGPELLVQFQDESVVDDSQLPKDRFSAERLKGVDSTLKIQPAELGDSAMYLCASSLAPTQPQHFGDGTRLSIL.

This clone was picked up many times. The read is 3 residues too short to cover the CDR3 end, so that end is filled in from the germline J gene. This chain connects TRBV6-2 or TRBV6-3 to TRBJ1-1; D unclear. Per germline, CDR1 MNHEY and CDR2 SVGEGT. The CDR3 loop spans 12 amino acids. CDR3 sequence reads: CASSYSSREAFF. The sequenced part of the CDR3 DNA is TGTGCCAGCAGTTACTCGTCCAGGGAA.

This clone showed up many times. This CDR3 reads CSEGQRRSGANVLTF. Partial CDR3 DNA: TGCAGCGAGGGACAGCGACGCTCTGGGGCCAACGTC. The chain uses TRBV29-1 and TRBJ2-6; TRBD1 matches at 7 bases. With the read ending 3 residues before the CDR3 end, the germline J gene is used to fill in that end. The germline gives CDR1 SQVTM, CDR2 ANQGSEA. This CDR3 has 15 residues. V trimming: 7 bases; J trimming: 0 bases; junction bases outside the gene matches: 6. Supplemented by reference TRBV29-1 and TRBJ2-6, the full variable domain reads SAVISQKPSRDICQRGTSLTIQCQVDSQVTMMFWYRQQPGQSLTLIATANQGSEATYESGFVIDKFPISRPNLTFSTLTVSNMSPEDSSIYLCSEGQRRSGANVLTFGAGSRLTVL.

Ten or more counts support this clone. Other DNA sequences in this specimen translate into the identical CDR3. The CDR3 spells CAWSVFSGAYEQYF. The DNA read from the CDR3 is TGTGCCTGGAGTGTATTTAGCGGGGCCTACGAG. V usage is TRBV30 and J usage is TRBJ2-7; 8 bases match TRBD2. The sequence runs out 3 residues before the end of the CDR3; the remainder is reconstructed from the germline J gene. The germline CDR1 and CDR2 sequences are GTSNPN and SVGIG (reference sequence). CDR3 length equals 14 residues. Unmatched junction bases numbered 3, after V lost 0 bases and J lost 2 bases.

The sample holds many counts of this clone. From the germline J gene comes the end of the CDR3, since the read stops 3 residues before it. V usage is TRBV5-1 and J usage is TRBJ2-5; D may be TRBD2 (7 bases). V was pared by 2 bases and J by 3 bases, with 17 bases between. The CDR3 spans 16 residues. Germline CDR1 is SGHRS and CDR2 is YFSETQ. Incomplete CDR3 DNA: TGCGCCAGCAGCTTTGAGGGGGGGCTTACTGAAGAGACC. This sequence encodes CASSFEGGLTEET. The entire CDR3 is CASSFEGGLTEETQYF.

This clone was seen repeatedly, ten times or more. The CDR3 end is not reached by the read, which stops 3 residues before it; the germline J gene fills it in. The chain links TRBV20-1 to TRBJ2-7, with D possibly being TRBD1 (5 bases). The germline V gene encodes CDR1 DFQATT and CDR2 SNEGSKA (reference sequence). V lost 3 bases, J lost 5 bases, and 11 bases lay in between. The CDR3 totals 12 residues. The CDR3 region is CSASPQADEQYF. CDR3 bases read: TGCAGTGCTAGCCCACAGGCAGACGAG.

This clone was seen at least ten times. With the read ending 3 residues before the CDR3 end, the germline J gene is used to fill in that end. The chain couples TRBV11-2 to TRBJ2-1; maybe TRBD1 (5 bases). V lost 7 bases to trimming and J lost 8 bases, with 18 bases between them. Germline CDR1 is SGHAT and CDR2 is FQNNGV. The length of the CDR3 is 14 residues. CDR3 in amino acids: CASTLQGGRDEQFF. Incomplete CDR3 DNA: TGTGCCAGCACCCTTCAGGGTGGTCGGGATGAG.

Many counts were recorded for this clone. The read falls 3 residues short of the CDR3 end, and the missing part is taken from the germline J gene. The chain combines TRBV6-1 with TRBJ2-5; 9 nucleotides agree with TRBD1. V shed 4 bases, J shed 6 bases, and the junction held 6 bases outside the gene matches. The CDR3 has 14 amino acids. Per the germline V gene, CDR1 is MNHNS and CDR2 is SASEGT. The sequenced part of the CDR3 DNA is TGTGCCAGCAGTGGCCTGACAGGGGGGCAGACC. Its protein is CASSGLTGGQT. The whole CDR3 sequence is CASSGLTGGQTQYF.

This clone was counted at least ten times. The read comes to an end 3 residues before the CDR3 does, leaving the germline J gene to fill in the end. This chain links TRBV20-1 with TRBJ2-3; D is perhaps TRBD1 (6 bases). The germline V gene has CDR1 DFQATT and CDR2 SNEGSKA (reference sequence). Trimming pared 5 bases from V and 0 bases from J, leaving 15 bases between. The CDR3 runs to 15 residues. CDR3 loop: CSASQGSASTDTQYF. The CDR3 DNA, read in part, is TGCAGTGCTTCACAGGGAAGTGCGAGCACAGATACG.

This clone was detected many times. The missing CDR3 end, 3 residues past where the read stops, is filled in from the germline J gene. The chain employs TRBV20-1 and TRBJ2-1; 12 nucleotides align to TRBD2. The germline CDR1 and CDR2 sequences are DFQATT and SNEGSKA (reference sequence). Trimming removed 6 bases from V and 9 bases from J; junction bases left unmatched: 12. The CDR3 is 15 residues long. The CDR3 is CSANQKTSGSGEQFF. The sequenced part of the CDR3 DNA is TGCAGTGCGAATCAAAAGACTAGCGGGAGCGGTGAG.

Many counts were recorded for this clone. With the read ending 3 residues before the CDR3 end, the germline J gene is used to fill in that end. The rearrangement links TRBV7-6 to TRBJ2-1; D is undetermined. Deletions cut 1 base from V and 7 bases from J, with 17 bases between. The CDR3 runs to 16 residues. Germline lookup yields CDR1 SGHVS and CDR2 FNYEAQ. This CDR3 is CASSLVPRWALNEQFF. The CDR3 bases that were read are TGTGCCAGCAGCTTAGTTCCCAGGTGGGCGTTGAATGAG.

This clone occurred many times. The DNA ends 3 residues before the CDR3 does, and the rest of the CDR3 is filled in from the germline J gene. The chain employs TRBV12-3 or TRBV12-4 and TRBJ2-2; TRBD1 is a possible D gene (6 bases). V was pared by 8 bases and J by 5 bases, with 12 bases between. The CDR3 length is 13 residues. CDR3 DNA, as far as it was read: TGTGCCAGCCGATGGGGGCAGACCGGGGAG. This gives the protein CASRWGQTGE. The whole CDR3 sequence reads CASRWGQTGELFF.